The T cell receptor (beta chain) under discussion was sequenced for a study of CD8+CD57+ T cells in acquired aplastic anemia (dated by TCRdb to the late 2010s). About the investigation overall: On average, sorted CD4+ and CD8+ cells yielded 3 to 4 ug of extracted DNA, with a range of about 0.18 to 30 ug. A CD8+CD57+ expansion meant a frequency higher than the mean frequency seen in healthy subjects. The research as a whole found: Fewer than 30 CD8+ CDR3 sequences were found in both patients and controls but appeared to be highly expressed in patients and within the immunodominant clones of the patients. Between patients and healthy controls, no significant difference in CD8+ Simpson's diversity was found (P=0.060).

The CDR3 measures 13 amino acids from cysteine to phenylalanine. Just the 39-base CDR3 DNA is kept, in frame starting at base 1. CDR1 and CDR2, looked up from the germline V gene (reference sequence), are LNHDA and SQIVND. At the junction V is shortened by 1 base and J by 5 bases, with 8 bases in between. Profiling of TCR beta VDJ combinations and CDR3 sequences used genomic DNA as the template. TCR repertoire sequencing was run on an Illumina HiSeq 2000. On the study's bioinformatics: Repertoires were assessed using TRBV/TRBJ rearrangement plots, CDR3 size and DJ length profiles, and Simpson's diversity index. The most abundant DNA sequence in the deep sequencing data was taken as the immunodominant clone. CDR3 amino acid sequences were checked for sharing across subjects and were also compared against the VDJdb database and published repertoires. The raw public data were reprocessed by TCRdb itself: fastp quality trimming at Q25, MiXCR clonotype calling, in-frame beta chains only. CDR3 protein sequences are deduplicated, and each keeps its most common genes and DNA. The V and J calls were determined by TCRdb, not by the authors. The sample includes around 200,000 distinct CDR3 sequences, with roughly 50% observed a single time. The top ten hold just under 20% of the sample.

Expansion of CD8+CD57+ cells had been shown by flow cytometry in the patients chosen for sequencing. All patients had severe acquired aplastic anemia diagnosed by International Study of Aplastic Anemia and Agranulocytosis and Camitta criteria. No therapy had been received by the patients at the time of blood sampling. TCR repertoires of sorted CD4+ and CD8+ blood T cells from severe aplastic anemia patients and healthy subjects were deep-sequenced in the study. In the USA, patient enrollment took place under clinicaltrials.gov protocols 00001620, 01623167, 00001397, 00071045, 00081523 and 00961064. Ficoll-Paque density gradient centrifugation was used to isolate peripheral blood mononuclear cells. Before DNA was extracted, CD4+ and CD8+ T cells were sorted using either FACS or magnetic beads. About this clonotype itself: No cognate antigen has been identified for it. There are no base qualities to consult, and no much larger clone falls within one base.

This sequence uses TRBV19 and TRBJ1-1, with the identity of the D gene unclear. Sequenced sample: sorted CD4+, CD8+, or CD8+CD57+ T cells (not recorded which) from PBMCs. This receptor was obtained from a human donor with aplastic anemia. CDR3 protein: CASSIAEGTEAFF. The nucleotides read TGTGCCAGTAGTATAGCAGAGGGAACTGAAGCTTTCTTT. Supplemented by the reference TRBV19 and TRBJ1-1 proteins around the CDR3, the complete variable domain is DGGITQSPKYLFRKEGQNVTLSCEQNLNHDAMYWYRQDPGQGLRLIYYSQIVNDFQKGDIAEGYSVSREKKESFPLTVTSAQKNPTAFYLCASSIAEGTEAFFGQGTRLTVV.